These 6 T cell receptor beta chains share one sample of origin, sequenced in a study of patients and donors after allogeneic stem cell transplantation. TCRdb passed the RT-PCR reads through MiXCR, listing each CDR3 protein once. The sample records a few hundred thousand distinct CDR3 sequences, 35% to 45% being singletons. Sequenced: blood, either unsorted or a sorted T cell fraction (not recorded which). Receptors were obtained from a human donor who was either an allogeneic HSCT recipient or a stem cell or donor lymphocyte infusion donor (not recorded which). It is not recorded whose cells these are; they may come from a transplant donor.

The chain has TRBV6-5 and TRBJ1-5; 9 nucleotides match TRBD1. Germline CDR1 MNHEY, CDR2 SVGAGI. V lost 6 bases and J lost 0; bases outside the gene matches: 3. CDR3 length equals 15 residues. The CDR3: CASRGQGPSNQPQHF. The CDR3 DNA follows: TGTGCCAGCAGGGGACAGGGTCCTAGCAATCAGCCCCAGCATTTT.

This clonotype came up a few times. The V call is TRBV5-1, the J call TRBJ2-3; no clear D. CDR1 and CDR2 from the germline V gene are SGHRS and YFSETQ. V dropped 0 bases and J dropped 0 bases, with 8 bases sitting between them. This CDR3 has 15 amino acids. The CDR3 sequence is CASSLDTPSTDTQYF. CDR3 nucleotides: TGCGCCAGCAGCTTGGATACGCCTAGCACAGATACGCAGTATTTT.

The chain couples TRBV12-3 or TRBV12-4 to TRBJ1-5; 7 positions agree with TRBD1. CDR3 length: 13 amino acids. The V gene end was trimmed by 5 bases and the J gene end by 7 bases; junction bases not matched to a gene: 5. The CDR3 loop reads CASSVQGSQPQHF. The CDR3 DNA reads TGTGCCAGCAGTGTACAGGGGTCGCAGCCCCAGCATTTT.

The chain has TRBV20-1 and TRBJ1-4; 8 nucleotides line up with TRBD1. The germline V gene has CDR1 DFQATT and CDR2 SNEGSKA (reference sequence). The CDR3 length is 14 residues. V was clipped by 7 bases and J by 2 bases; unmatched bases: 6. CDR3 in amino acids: CSGQGAPTNEKLFF. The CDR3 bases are TGCAGTGGGCAGGGGGCGCCGACTAATGAAAAACTGTTTTTT.

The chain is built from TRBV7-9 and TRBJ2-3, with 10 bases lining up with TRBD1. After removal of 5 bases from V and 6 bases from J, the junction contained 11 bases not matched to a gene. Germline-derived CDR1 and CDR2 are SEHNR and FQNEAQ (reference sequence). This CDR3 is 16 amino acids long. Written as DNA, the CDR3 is TGTGCCAGCAGCAGCGGGACAGGGGAGAATATGGATACGCAGTATTTT. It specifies CASSSGTGENMDTQYF.

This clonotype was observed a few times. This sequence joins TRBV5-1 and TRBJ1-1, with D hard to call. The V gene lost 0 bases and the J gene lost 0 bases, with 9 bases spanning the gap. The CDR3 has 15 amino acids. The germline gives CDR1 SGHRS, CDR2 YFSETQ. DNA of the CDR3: TGCGCCAGCAGCTTGGAGGCAGAACTGAACACTGAAGCTTTCTTT. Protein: CASSLEAELNTEAFF.